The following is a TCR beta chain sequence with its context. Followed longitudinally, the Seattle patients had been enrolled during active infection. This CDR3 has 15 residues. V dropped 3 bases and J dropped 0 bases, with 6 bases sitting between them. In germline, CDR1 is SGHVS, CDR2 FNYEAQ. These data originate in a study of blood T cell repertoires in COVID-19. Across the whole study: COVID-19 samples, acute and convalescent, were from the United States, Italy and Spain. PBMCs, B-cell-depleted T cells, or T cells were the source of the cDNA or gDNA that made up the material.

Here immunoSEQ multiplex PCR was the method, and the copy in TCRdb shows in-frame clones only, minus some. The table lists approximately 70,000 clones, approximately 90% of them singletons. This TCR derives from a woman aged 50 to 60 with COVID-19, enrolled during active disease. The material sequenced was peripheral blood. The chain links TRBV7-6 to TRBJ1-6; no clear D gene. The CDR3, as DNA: TGTGCCAGCAGCTTGGGGAGCTCCTATAATTCACCCCTCCACTTT. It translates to CASSLGSSYNSPLHF.